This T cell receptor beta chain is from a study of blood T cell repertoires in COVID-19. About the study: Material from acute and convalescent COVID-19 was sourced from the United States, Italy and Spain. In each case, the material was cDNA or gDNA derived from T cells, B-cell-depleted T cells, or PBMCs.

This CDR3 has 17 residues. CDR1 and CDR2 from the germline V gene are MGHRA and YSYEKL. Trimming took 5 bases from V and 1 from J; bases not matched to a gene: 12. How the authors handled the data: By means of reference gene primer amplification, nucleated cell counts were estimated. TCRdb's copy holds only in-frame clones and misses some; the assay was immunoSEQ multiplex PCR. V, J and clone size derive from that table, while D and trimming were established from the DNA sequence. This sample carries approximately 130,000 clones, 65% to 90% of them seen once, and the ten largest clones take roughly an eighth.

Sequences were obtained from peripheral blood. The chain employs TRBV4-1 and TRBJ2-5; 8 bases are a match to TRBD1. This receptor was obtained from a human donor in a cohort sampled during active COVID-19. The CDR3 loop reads CASSKAHRGWVQETQYF. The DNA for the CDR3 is TGCGCCAGCAGCAAGGCCCACAGGGGGTGGGTCCAAGAGACCCAGTACTTC.